This entry is about one T cell receptor (beta chain). No antigen is known for it. The source of the sample is a study of cytomegalovirus exposure and HLA in healthy donors. Findings of the study overall: Later on, an analysis tied some 17,000 TCR beta sequences to HLA alleles at 0.05 false discovery rate. An analysis that came later showed most CMV-associated TCR beta chains appearing HLA-restricted. Accurate prediction of most subjects' HLA-A and HLA-B alleles from TCR beta sequences was reported.

V shed 4 bases and J shed 3 bases, with 14 bases lying between them. This CDR3 is 14 amino acids long. Germline-derived CDR1 and CDR2 are SGDLS and YYNGEE. PCR employed 60 Vbeta and 13 Jbeta primers. Repertoires were generated with immunoSEQ multiplex PCR, while TCRdb's copy carries only in-frame clones and drops some. The sample has more than 90,000 clones, around 75% seen once. The sequenced sample was PBMCs. J is TRBJ2-7 and V is TRBV9; TRBD2 is a possible D gene (5 bases). The source of this sequence is a woman in her 30s in good health and CMV-seronegative. The CDR3 is CASSPSGSGYEQYF. CDR3 nucleotide sequence: TGTGCCAGCAGCCCCTCGGGGTCAGGCTACGAGCAGTACTTC.